This T cell receptor beta chain was identified in a study of cytomegalovirus exposure and HLA in healthy donors. Regarding the study as a whole: Segments of the TCR beta V type were, in most cases, productive about 87% or about 30% of the time in an earlier analysis. Some TCR beta chains (over 150 of them) were listed as cytomegalovirus-associated. Trimming of TCR beta V- and J-genes showed a link, identified in a later analysis, to a missense DCLRE1C variant.

Researchers ran the PCR with 60 Vbeta and 13 Jbeta primers. Clones were read by immunoSEQ multiplex PCR, and TCRdb kept only the in-frame ones, dropping some. The sample contains approximately 120,000 clones, 75% to 90% of which appear only once. Turning to this clone: Its target is not known.

Sequencing was carried out using PBMCs. This receptor was identified in a woman younger than 45 in good health and CMV-seropositive.

CDR3 in DNA: TGTGCCAGCAGCCTCGACAGGGGACACCAGTATTTT. It is translated as CASSLDRGHQYF. The rearrangement links TRBV7-3 to TRBJ2-3; 8 bases fit TRBD1. The CDR3 runs to 12 residues. CDR1 and CDR2 (germline): SGHTA, FQGTGA. Trimming cost V 5 bases and J 12 bases; bases outside gene matches: 7.